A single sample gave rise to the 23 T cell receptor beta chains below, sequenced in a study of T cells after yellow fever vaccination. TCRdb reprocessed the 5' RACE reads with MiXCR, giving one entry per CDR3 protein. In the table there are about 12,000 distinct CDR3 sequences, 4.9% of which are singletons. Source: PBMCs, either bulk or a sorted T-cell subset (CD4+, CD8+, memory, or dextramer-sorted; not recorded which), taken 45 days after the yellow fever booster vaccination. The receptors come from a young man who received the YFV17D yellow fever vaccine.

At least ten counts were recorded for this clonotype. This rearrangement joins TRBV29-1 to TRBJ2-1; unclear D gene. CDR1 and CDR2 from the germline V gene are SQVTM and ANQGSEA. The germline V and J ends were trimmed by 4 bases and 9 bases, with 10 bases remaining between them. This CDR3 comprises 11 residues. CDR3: CSVAVISEQFF. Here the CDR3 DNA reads TGCAGCGTTGCGGTCATTTCTGAGCAGTTCTTC.

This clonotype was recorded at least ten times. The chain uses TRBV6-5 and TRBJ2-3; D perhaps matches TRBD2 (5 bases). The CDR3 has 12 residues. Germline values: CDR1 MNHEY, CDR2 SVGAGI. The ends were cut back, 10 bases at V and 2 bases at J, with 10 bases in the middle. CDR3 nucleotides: TGTGCCATCGGTGGACTCACAGATACGCAGTATTTT. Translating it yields CAIGGLTDTQYF.

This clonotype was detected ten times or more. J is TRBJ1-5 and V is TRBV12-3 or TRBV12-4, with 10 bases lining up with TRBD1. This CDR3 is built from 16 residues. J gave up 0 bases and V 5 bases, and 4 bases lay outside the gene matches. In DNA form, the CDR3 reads TGTGCCAGCAGTCCGGGGACAGGGGTTAGCAATCAGCCCCAGCATTTT. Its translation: CASSPGTGVSNQPQHF.

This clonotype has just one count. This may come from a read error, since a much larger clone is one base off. CDR3 sequence: CASTPTGKETQYF. In DNA form, the CDR3 reads TGTGCCAGCACACCTACAGGAAAAGAGACCCAGTACTTC. This sequence joins TRBV18 and TRBJ2-5; possibly TRBD1 for D (5 bases). CDR3 size: 13 residues. CDR1 and CDR2 from the germline V gene are KGHSH and LQKENI.

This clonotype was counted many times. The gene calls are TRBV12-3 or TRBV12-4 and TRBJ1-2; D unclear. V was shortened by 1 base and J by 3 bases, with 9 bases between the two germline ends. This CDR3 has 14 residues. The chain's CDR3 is CASSLGSGDYGYTF. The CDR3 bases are TGTGCCAGCAGTTTAGGCTCGGGCGACTATGGCTACACCTTC.

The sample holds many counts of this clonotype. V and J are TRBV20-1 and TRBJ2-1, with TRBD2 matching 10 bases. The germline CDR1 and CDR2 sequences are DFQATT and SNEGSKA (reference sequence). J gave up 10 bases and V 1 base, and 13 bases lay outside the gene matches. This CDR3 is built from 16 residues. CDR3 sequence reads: CSARGLPGLAPGEQFF. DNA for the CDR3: TGCAGTGCTAGAGGCTTACCGGGACTAGCGCCAGGGGAGCAGTTCTTC.

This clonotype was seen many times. CDR3 DNA sequence: TGTGCCAGCAGCTTAATCTCCCAAGCGGCCCCCTGGTTCTTC. It translates to CASSLISQAAPWFF. The chain combines TRBV7-2 with TRBJ2-1, with TRBD2 as a possible D gene (5 bases). Trimming took off 2 bases at V and 15 bases at J, with 20 bases between the two ends. CDR1 and CDR2 from the germline V gene are SGHTA and FQGNSA. This CDR3 has 14 residues.

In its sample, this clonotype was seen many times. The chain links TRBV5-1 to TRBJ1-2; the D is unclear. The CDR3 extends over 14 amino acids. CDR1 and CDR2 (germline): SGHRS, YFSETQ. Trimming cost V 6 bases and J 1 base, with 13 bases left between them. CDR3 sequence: CASKQLPINYGYTF. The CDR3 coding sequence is TGCGCCAGCAAACAGCTACCAATTAACTATGGCTACACCTTC.

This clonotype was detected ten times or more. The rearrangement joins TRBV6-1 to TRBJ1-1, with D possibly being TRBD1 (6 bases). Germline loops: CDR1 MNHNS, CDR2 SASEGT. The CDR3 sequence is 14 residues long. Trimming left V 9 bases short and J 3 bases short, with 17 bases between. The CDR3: CASRGGRGYTEAFF. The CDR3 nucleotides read TGTGCCAGTCGAGGGGGGCGGGGGTACACTGAAGCTTTCTTT.

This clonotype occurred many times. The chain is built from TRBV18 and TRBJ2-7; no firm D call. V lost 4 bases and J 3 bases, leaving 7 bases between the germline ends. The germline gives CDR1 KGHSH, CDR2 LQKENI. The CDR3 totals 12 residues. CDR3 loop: CASSRTDYEQYF. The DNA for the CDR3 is TGTGCCAGCTCACGAACGGACTACGAGCAGTACTTC.

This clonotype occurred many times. The CDR3 region has the DNA TGCGCCAGCAGCTCGGGCCTTAAAAATATACACGAGCAGTACTTC. Translated, it gives CASSSGLKNIHEQYF. The V call is TRBV5-1, the J call TRBJ2-7; D is unresolved. Per the germline V gene, CDR1 is SGHRS and CDR2 is YFSETQ. V lost 3 bases and J lost 5, with 18 bases in between. This CDR3 contains 15 residues.

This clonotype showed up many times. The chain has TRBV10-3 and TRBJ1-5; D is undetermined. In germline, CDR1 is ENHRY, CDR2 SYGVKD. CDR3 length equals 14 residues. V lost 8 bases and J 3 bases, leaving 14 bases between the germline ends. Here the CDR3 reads CAIGGRADNQPQHF. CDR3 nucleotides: TGTGCCATCGGTGGACGGGCCGACAATCAGCCCCAGCATTTT.

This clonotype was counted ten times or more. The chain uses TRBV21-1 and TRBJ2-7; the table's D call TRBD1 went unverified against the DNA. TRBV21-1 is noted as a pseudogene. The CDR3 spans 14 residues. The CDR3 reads CASSNRTGGTEQYF. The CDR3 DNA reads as TGTGCCAGCAGCAACCGGACAGGGGGTACCGAGCAGTACTTC.

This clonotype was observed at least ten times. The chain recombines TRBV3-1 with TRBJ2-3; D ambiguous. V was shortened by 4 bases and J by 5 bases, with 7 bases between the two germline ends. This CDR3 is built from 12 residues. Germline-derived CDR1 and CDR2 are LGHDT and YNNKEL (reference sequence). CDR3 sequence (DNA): TGTGCCAGCAGCCTGGCCCGAGATACGCAGTATTTT. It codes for CASSLARDTQYF.

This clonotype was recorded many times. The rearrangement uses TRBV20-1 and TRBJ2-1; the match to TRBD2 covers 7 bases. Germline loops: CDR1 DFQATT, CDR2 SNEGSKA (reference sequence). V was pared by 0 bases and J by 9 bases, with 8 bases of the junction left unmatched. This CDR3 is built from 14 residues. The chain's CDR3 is CSARDDRAGAEQFF. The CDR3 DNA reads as TGCAGTGCTAGAGATGATAGGGCGGGAGCTGAGCAGTTCTTC.

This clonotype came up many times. The CDR3 protein is CASSPLLAGLNEQFF. CDR3 DNA: TGTGCCAGCAGCCCCTTACTAGCGGGCCTGAATGAGCAGTTCTTC. The rearrangement joins TRBV14 to TRBJ2-1; 9 nucleotides match TRBD2. Germline assignment: CDR1 SGHDN and CDR2 FVKESK. The CDR3 totals 15 residues. The J segment lost 7 bases and the V segment lost 4 bases, leaving 8 bases of the junction unmatched. Variable domain in full (rest from reference TRBV14 and TRBJ2-1): EAGVTQFPSHSVIEKGQTVTLRCDPISGHDNLYWYRRVMGKEIKFLLHFVKESKQDESGMPNNRFLAERTGGTYSTLKVQPAELEDSGVYFCASSPLLAGLNEQFFGPGTRLTVL.

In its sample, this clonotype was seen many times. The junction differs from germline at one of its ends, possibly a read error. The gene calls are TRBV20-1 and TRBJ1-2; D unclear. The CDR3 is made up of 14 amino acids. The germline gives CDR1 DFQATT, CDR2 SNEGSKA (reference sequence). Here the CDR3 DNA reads TGCAGTGCTGGAGATATGGGCCCTCTCTATGGCTACACCTTC. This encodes CSAGDMGPLYGYTF.

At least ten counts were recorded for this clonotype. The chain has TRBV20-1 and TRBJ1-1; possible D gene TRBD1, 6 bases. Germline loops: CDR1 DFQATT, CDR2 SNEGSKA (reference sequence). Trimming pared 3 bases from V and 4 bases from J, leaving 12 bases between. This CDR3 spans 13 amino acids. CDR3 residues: CSASSAGVTEAFF. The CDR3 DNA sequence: TGCAGTGCTAGTTCTGCAGGGGTCACTGAAGCTTTCTTT.

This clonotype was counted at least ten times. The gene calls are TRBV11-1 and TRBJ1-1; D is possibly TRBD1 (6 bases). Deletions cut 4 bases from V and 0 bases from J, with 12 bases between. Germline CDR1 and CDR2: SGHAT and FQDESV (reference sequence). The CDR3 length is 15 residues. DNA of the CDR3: TGTGCCAGCAGCTCAGGGACATTTATGAACACTGAAGCTTTCTTT. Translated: CASSSGTFMNTEAFF.

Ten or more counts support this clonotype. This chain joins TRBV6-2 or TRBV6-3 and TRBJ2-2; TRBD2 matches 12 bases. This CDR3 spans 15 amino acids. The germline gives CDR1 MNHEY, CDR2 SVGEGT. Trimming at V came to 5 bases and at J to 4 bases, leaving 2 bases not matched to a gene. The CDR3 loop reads CASSRTSGVTGELFF. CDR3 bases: TGTGCCAGCAGTCGGACTAGCGGGGTCACCGGGGAGCTGTTTTTT.

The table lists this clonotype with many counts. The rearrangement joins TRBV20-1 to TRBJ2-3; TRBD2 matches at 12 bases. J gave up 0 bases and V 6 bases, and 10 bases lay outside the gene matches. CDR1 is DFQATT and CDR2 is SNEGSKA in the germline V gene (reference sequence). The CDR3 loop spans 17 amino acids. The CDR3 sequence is CSAQGLAGRSSTDTQYF. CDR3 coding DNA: TGCAGTGCCCAAGGACTAGCGGGAAGATCTAGCACAGATACGCAGTATTTT.

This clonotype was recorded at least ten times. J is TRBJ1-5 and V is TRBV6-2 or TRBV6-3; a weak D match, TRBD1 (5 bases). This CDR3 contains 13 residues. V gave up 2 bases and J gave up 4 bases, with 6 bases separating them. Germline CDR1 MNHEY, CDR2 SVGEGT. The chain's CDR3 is CASSYQGNQPQHF. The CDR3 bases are TGTGCCAGCAGTTACCAGGGAAATCAGCCCCAGCATTTT.

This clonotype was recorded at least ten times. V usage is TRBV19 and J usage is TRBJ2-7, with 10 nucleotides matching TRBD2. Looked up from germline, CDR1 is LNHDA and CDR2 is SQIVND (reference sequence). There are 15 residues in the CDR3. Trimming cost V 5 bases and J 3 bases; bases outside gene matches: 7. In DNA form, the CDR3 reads TGTGCCAGTAGTCAATCTAGCGGGAGAATCTACGAGCAGTACTTC. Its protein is CASSQSSGRIYEQYF.